Following are 10 T cell receptor beta chains from one sample sequenced in a study of control samples from healthy donors and cancer patients. Produced via immunoSEQ multiplex PCR; TCRdb's table is partial and in-frame only. The sample has roughly 120,000 clones, roughly 94% seen once. Input material: blood. The receptors were sampled from a man under 40 in good health.

CDR3 DNA sequence: TGTGCCAGCAGCCAAGATGGGGCCGGCGCAAAACTGTTTTTT. Translated: CASSQDGAGAKLFF. This rearrangement joins TRBV14 to TRBJ1-4; possible D gene TRBD1, 5 bases. CDR3 length: 14 residues. Germline CDR1 is SGHDN and CDR2 is FVKESK. The V end was cut by 0 bases, the J end by 10 bases, with 12 bases between.

This chain joins TRBV12-3 or TRBV12-4 and TRBJ1-2; no clear D. This CDR3 has 13 residues. Trimming pared 6 bases from V and 7 bases from J, leaving 15 bases between. CDR3 in DNA: TGTGCCAGCAGCCCCATAGGCCTGCTTGGCTACACCTTC. Amino acid sequence: CASSPIGLLGYTF.

The CDR3 spells CASSSAAFSSTDTQYF. CDR3 nucleotides: TGTGCCAGCAGCTCGGCGGCTTTTTCTAGCACAGATACGCAGTATTTT. This chain uses TRBV5-5 with TRBJ2-3; D gene uncertain. V gave up 3 bases and J gave up 0 bases, with 14 bases separating them. The CDR3 totals 16 residues. Germline lookup yields CDR1 SGHKS and CDR2 YYEKEE (reference sequence).

The gene calls are TRBV5-1 and TRBJ2-3; 8 nucleotides match TRBD1. Germline V CDR1 and CDR2: SGHRS, YFSETQ. The CDR3 loop spans 15 amino acids. J gave up 7 bases and V 4 bases, and 11 bases lay outside the gene matches. DNA for the CDR3: TGCGCCAGCAGCCGAGGACAGGGTAAGGGAAATACGCAGTATTTT. Encoded protein: CASSRGQGKGNTQYF.

The chain recombines TRBV7-2 with TRBJ2-3, with D unclear. This CDR3 is built from 14 residues. CDR1 and CDR2 from the germline V gene are SGHTA and FQGNSA. V was trimmed by 5 bases and J by 3 bases, leaving 12 bases between them. CDR3 in DNA: TGTGCCAGCAGCCCACAGTCGGTGACAGATACGCAGTATTTT. Protein product: CASSPQSVTDTQYF. Together with reference TRBV7-2 and TRBJ2-3, the CDR3 gives the full variable domain: GAGVSQSPSNKVTEKGKDVELRCDPISGHTALYWYRQSLGQGLEFLIYFQGNSAPDKSGLPSDRFSAERTGGSVSTLTIQRTQQEDSAVYLCASSPQSVTDTQYFGPGTRLTVL.

The chain is built from TRBV6-5 and TRBJ2-7; 12 bases are a match to TRBD2. Germline V CDR1 and CDR2: MNHEY, SVGAGI. V shed 6 bases and J 2 bases; nucleotides not matched to a gene: 5. The CDR3 spans 15 residues. This chain's CDR3 is CASSRLAGAPYEQYF. Here the CDR3 DNA reads TGTGCCAGCAGCCGACTAGCGGGGGCCCCCTACGAGCAGTACTTC.

The sample holds one count of this clone. The genes are TRBV19 and TRBJ2-3; TRBD2 matches at 14 bases. This CDR3 region has 17 residues. V lost 7 bases to trimming and J lost 0 bases; unmatched junction nucleotides: 6. Per the germline V gene, CDR1 is LNHDA and CDR2 is SQIVND (reference sequence). The CDR3 protein is CASTWTSGGPSTDTQYF. The CDR3 DNA is TGTGCCAGTACCTGGACTAGCGGGGGGCCCAGCACAGATACGCAGTATTTT.

The CDR3, as DNA: TGTGCCAGCAGCCTGATCGGATCCTATGGCTACACCTTC. Its translation is CASSLIGSYGYTF. The genes are TRBV7-2 and TRBJ1-2; D not resolved. V lost 5 bases and J lost 4, with 11 bases in between. CDR3 size: 13 residues. From germline, CDR1 is SGHTA and CDR2 FQGNSA.

The J gene is TRBJ1-2, the V gene TRBV27; TRBD1 is a possible D gene (5 bases). Germline V gene data show CDR1 as MNHEY and CDR2 as SMNVEV (reference sequence). This CDR3 spans 13 amino acids. The V end was cut by 6 bases, the J end by 10 bases, with 18 bases between. Here the CDR3 reads CASSQTGRADYTF. The CDR3 DNA reads as TGTGCCAGCAGCCAAACAGGCCGGGCGGACTACACCTTC.

This rearrangement joins TRBV10-3 to TRBJ1-5, with D possibly matching TRBD1 (6 bases). Germline CDR1 ENHRY, CDR2 SYGVKD. The CDR3 covers 17 residues. Between the trimmed V and J ends, which lost 0 bases and 3 bases, there was a span of 15 bases. This CDR3 is CAISESGQGKTNQPQHF. The CDR3 coding sequence is TGTGCCATCAGTGAGTCTGGGCAGGGGAAAACCAATCAGCCCCAGCATTTT.